The following is a TCR beta chain sequence with its context. This sample was taken from a study of PD-1 blockade in mismatch repair-deficient tumors. Per germline, CDR1 SGHTA and CDR2 FQGNSA. The CDR3 consists of 15 residues. The junction had 9 bases not matched to a gene; V was cut back by 1 base and J by 9 bases. Libraries were prepared by immunoSEQ multiplex PCR; TCRdb keeps only in-frame clonotypes and omits some of them. The repertoire holds 14,000 or so clones, around 83% seen once, with under 2% in the top ten. The sample consisted of PBMCs, taken approximately 15 weeks after starting pembrolizumab. The TCR was taken from an adult with mismatch repair-deficient cancer. The gene calls are TRBV7-2 and TRBJ2-1; 7 positions match TRBD2. The CDR3, as DNA: TGTGCCAGCAGCTTAGTGGCTAGCGGTGGGGGTGAGCAGTTCTTC. Protein product: CASSLVASGGGEQFF.